Below are 18 T cell receptor beta chains sequenced from a single sample in a study of human T cells and chemical hapten exposure. Time point noted: patch test 2, 6 weeks after DPC sensitization. Treatment in this sample: therapeutic diphenylcyclopropenone sensitization with weekly scalp DPC. MiXCR was run by TCRdb on the RACE reads, yielding one entry per CDR3 protein. The table lists about 400,000 distinct CDR3 sequences, around 6% of them singletons, with less than 6.5% in the top ten. The sequenced sample was whole blood, obtained in connection with sensitization to the hapten diphenylcyclopropenone (DPC). The receptors were gathered from a woman younger than 30 with alopecia areata. Some clones in this sample may be carry-over from other donors' samples.

This clonotype came up once. A much larger clone lies a single base off, so this may be a read error. The chain recombines TRBV5-6 with TRBJ1-4; D call uncertain. CDR3 length: 15 residues. The germline CDR1 and CDR2 sequences are SGHDT and YYEEEE. The CDR3 DNA reads as TGTGCCAGCAGCTTACTTGCCAGGCCGAATGAAAAACTGATTTTT. Encoded protein: CASSLLARPNEKLIF.

The genes are TRBV12-5 and TRBJ2-1; D remains unclear. V lost 2 bases to trimming and J lost 8 bases, with 7 bases between them. Germline assignment: CDR1 LGHNT and CDR2 FRNRAP. The CDR3 runs 12 residues. CDR3 in amino acids: CASGLRLDEQFF. The CDR3 region has the DNA TGTGCTAGTGGTTTGCGGCTGGATGAGCAGTTCTTC.

The rearrangement links TRBV7-9 to TRBJ2-5, with D possibly being TRBD2 (6 bases). The CDR3 length is 14 residues. The germline CDR1 and CDR2 sequences are SEHNR and FQNEAQ (reference sequence). V gave up 5 bases and J gave up 4 bases, with 14 bases separating them. The CDR3 loop reads CASSIWDSRETQYF. In DNA form, the CDR3 reads TGTGCCAGCAGCATATGGGACTCTCGAGAGACCCAGTACTTC.

This clonotype has a handful of counts. The gene calls are TRBV19 and TRBJ2-5; D is uncertain. Trimming pared 6 bases from V and 3 bases from J, leaving 8 bases between. The CDR3 spans 12 residues. Germline loops: CDR1 LNHDA, CDR2 SQIVND (reference sequence). The CDR3 bases are TGTGCCAGTAGAGGCCTAGAAGAGACCCAGTACTTC. Its protein product is CASRGLEETQYF.

This clonotype came up many times. The CDR3 DNA reads as TGCAGTGCTAGAGACCCCCTAGCGGGGATTGAGCAGTTCTTC. This translates into CSARDPLAGIEQFF. The chain combines TRBV20-1 with TRBJ2-1; 9 nucleotides agree with TRBD2. The CDR3 loop spans 14 amino acids. Germline V lookup: CDR1 DFQATT, CDR2 SNEGSKA (reference sequence). Trimming took 0 bases from V and 9 from J; bases not matched to a gene: 6.

There are many counts of this clonotype. V is TRBV5-1 and J is TRBJ1-2; 7 nucleotides line up with TRBD1. V gave up 0 bases and J gave up 13 bases; unmatched junction bases: 12. The length of the CDR3 is 14 residues. Germline lookup yields CDR1 SGHRS and CDR2 YFSETQ. CDR3 in amino acids: CASSLGQGLALSTF. DNA for the CDR3: TGCGCCAGCAGCTTGGGACAGGGCTTGGCCCTTAGCACCTTC.

This clonotype was seen a handful of times. The genes are TRBV12-3 or TRBV12-4 and TRBJ1-1; D unresolved. The CDR3 extends over 14 amino acids. V lost 3 bases and J lost 5, with 13 bases in between. CDR3 DNA sequence: TGTGCCAGCAGTTTCGGCAGGCCTGGGACTGAAGCTTTCTTT. It encodes CASSFGRPGTEAFF.

This clonotype was detected ten times or more. The CDR3 here is CASTLGQLNEKLFF. Written as DNA, the CDR3 is TGTGCCAGCACTCTAGGACAGCTTAATGAAAAACTGTTTTTT. This chain connects TRBV28 to TRBJ1-4; maybe TRBD1 (6 bases). Per germline, CDR1 MDHEN and CDR2 SYDVKM. V lost 7 bases to trimming and J lost 4 bases, with 13 bases between them. The CDR3 spans 14 residues.

The chain combines TRBV7-9 with TRBJ2-2, with D tentatively TRBD1 (6 bases). The CDR3 contains 17 residues. Germline CDR1 and CDR2: SEHNR and FQNEAQ (reference sequence). The V end lost 4 bases, the J end lost 4 bases, and 19 bases lay between the germline ends. CDR3 DNA sequence: TGTGCCAGCAGCTGGCCTCCAGGGGAGATTACCACCGGGGAGCTGTTTTTT. Translation: CASSWPPGEITTGELFF.

Ten or more counts support this clonotype. The rearrangement joins TRBV20-1 to TRBJ1-1; 8 nucleotides line up with TRBD1. Germline V gene sequence: CDR1 DFQATT, CDR2 SNEGSKA (reference sequence). The CDR3 length is 17 residues. Germline trimming cut 2 bases from V and 3 bases from J; bases unmatched to any gene: 14. The CDR3 DNA reads as TGCAGTGCTAGACCACTAAGGGGGATGACAGGGGACACTGAAGCTTTCTTT. Amino acids: CSARPLRGMTGDTEAFF.

This clonotype was seen a handful of times. The chain has TRBV6-5 and TRBJ2-4, with D uncertain. Germline V lookup: CDR1 MNHEY, CDR2 SVGAGI. The V and J ends lost 6 bases and 0 bases respectively, with 9 bases between them. The CDR3 consists of 14 residues. In DNA form, the CDR3 reads TGTGCCAGCAGATTAAGCCTAGCCAAAAACATTCAGTACTTC. Protein sequence: CASRLSLAKNIQYF.

This clonotype was seen ten or more times. The chain has TRBV6-2 or TRBV6-3 and TRBJ1-4; tentatively, D is TRBD1 (5 bases). CDR3 length: 19 amino acids. With 6 bases removed from V and 8 bases from J, the gap between germline ends came to 31 bases. Germline CDR1 and CDR2: MNHEY and SVGEGT. Here the CDR3 DNA reads TGTGCCAGCAGGGGGGACGGAGAACCGGGAGATGGGGCAGTCGAAAAACTGTTTTTT. Its protein is CASRGDGEPGDGAVEKLFF.

The V and J genes are TRBV3-1 and TRBJ2-3, with a possible D match to TRBD2 (5 bases). V lost 4 bases and J 0 bases, leaving 11 bases between the germline ends. The germline V gene has CDR1 LGHDT and CDR2 YNNKEL (reference sequence). The CDR3 extends over 15 amino acids. CDR3 nucleotide sequence: TGTGCCAGCAGCCCTCTCCTAGCTAGCACAGATACGCAGTATTTT. As protein: CASSPLLASTDTQYF.

This clonotype was counted at least ten times. The chain employs TRBV11-1 and TRBJ2-3, with 8 bases that match TRBD1. J lost 2 bases, V lost 5 bases, and 6 bases had no gene match. Germline values: CDR1 SGHAT, CDR2 FQDESV (reference sequence). The CDR3 totals 15 residues. The CDR3 sequence is CASSAGTGDTDTQYF. DNA of the CDR3: TGTGCCAGCAGCGCCGGGACAGGCGACACAGATACGCAGTATTTT.

There are many counts of this clonotype. The chain has TRBV12-3 or TRBV12-4 and TRBJ1-1; D unclear. Trimming removed 3 bases at V and 0 bases at J, with 11 bases between. This CDR3 is built from 15 residues. This chain's CDR3 is CASSFGGWVNTEAFF. The CDR3 DNA is TGTGCCAGCAGTTTCGGCGGGTGGGTGAACACTGAAGCTTTCTTT.

The rearrangement uses TRBV3-1 and TRBJ2-3; tentative D call: TRBD1 (5 bases). CDR1 and CDR2 (germline): LGHDT, YNNKEL (reference sequence). The CDR3 consists of 15 residues. V lost 2 bases and J lost 5, with 14 bases in between. Written as DNA, the CDR3 is TGTGCCAGCAGCCAAAACGCAGGGTCGGTAGATACGCAGTATTTT. It codes for CASSQNAGSVDTQYF.

J is TRBJ2-3 and V is TRBV12-3 or TRBV12-4; 7 nucleotides align to TRBD1. The ends lost 6 bases at V and 0 bases at J; junction bases unmatched: 6. The CDR3 covers 15 residues. CDR3 in amino acids: CASSRGQSSTDTQYF. CDR3 bases: TGTGCCAGCAGCCGGGGACAGAGTAGCACAGATACGCAGTATTTT.

This clonotype was picked up many times. At one of its ends the junction is not consistent with the germline gene, which may arise from a read error. The chain uses TRBV6-2 or TRBV6-3 and TRBJ2-1; 11 bases are shared with TRBD2. The CDR3 has 11 residues. Germline V CDR1 and CDR2: MNHEY, SVGEGT. The CDR3 loop reads CGTSGLNEQFF. The CDR3 DNA is TGCGGGACTAGCGGACTCAATGAGCAGTTCTTC.